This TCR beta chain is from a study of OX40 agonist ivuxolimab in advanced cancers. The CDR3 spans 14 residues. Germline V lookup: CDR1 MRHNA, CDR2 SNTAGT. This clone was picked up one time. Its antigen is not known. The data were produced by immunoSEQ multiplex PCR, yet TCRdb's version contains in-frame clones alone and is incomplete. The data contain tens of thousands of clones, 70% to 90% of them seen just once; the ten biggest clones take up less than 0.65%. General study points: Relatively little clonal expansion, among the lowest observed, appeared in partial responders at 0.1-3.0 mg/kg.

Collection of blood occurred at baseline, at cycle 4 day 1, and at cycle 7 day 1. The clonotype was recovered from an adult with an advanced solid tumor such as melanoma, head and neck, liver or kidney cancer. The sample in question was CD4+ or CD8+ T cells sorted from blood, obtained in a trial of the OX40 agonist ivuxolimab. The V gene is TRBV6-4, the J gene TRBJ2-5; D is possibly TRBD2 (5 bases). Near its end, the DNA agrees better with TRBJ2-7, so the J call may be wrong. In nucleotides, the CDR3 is TGTGCCAGCAGTGAGAGGATGGGAGCCTACGAGCAGTACTTC. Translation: CASSERMGAYEQYF.